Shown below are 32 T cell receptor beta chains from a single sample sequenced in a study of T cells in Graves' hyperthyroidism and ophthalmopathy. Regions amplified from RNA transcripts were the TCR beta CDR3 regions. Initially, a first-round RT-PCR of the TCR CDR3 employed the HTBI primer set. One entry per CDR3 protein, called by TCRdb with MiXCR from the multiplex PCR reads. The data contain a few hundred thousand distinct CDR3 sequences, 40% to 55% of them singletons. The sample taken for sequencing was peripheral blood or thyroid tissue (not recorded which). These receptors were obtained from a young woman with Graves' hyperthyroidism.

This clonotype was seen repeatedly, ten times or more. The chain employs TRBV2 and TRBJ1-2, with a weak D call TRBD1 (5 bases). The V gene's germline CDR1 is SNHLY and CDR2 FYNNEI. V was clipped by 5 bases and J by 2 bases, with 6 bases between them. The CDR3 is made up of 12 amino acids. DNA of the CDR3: TGTGCCAGCAGTCAGGGAAACTATGGCTACACCTTC. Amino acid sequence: CASSQGNYGYTF. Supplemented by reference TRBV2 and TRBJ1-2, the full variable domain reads EPEVTQTPSHQVTQMGQEVILRCVPISNHLYFYWYRQILGQKVEFLVSFYNNEISEKSEIFDDQFSVERPDGSNFTLKIRSTKLEDSAMYFCASSQGNYGYTFGSGTRLTVV.

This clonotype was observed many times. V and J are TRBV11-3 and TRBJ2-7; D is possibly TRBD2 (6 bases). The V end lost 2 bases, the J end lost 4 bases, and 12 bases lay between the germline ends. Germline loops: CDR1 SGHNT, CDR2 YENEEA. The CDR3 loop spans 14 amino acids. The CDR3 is CASSLRGDLYEQYF. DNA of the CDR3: TGTGCCAGCAGCTTACGCGGGGACCTTTACGAGCAGTACTTC. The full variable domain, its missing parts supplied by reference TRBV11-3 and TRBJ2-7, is EAGVVQSPRYKIIEKKQPVAFWCNPISGHNTLYWYLQNLGQGPELLIRYENEEAVDDSQLPKDRFSAERLKGVDSTLKIQPAELGDSAVYLCASSLRGDLYEQYFGPGTRLTVT.

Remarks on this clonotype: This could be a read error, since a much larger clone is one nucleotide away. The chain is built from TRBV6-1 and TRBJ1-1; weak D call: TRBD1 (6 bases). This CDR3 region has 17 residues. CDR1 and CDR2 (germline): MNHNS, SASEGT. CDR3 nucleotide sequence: TGTGCCAGCAGCCCCTTCGAGGGGACATCCATGAACACTGGAGCTTTCTTT. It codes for CASSPFEGTSMNTGAFF.

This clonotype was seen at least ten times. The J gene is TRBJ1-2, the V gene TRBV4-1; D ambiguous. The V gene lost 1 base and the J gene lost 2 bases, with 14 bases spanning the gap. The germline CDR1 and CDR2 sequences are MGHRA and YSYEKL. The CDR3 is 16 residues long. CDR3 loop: CASSQVGARVNYGYTF. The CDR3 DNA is TGCGCCAGCAGCCAAGTTGGAGCAAGAGTCAACTATGGCTACACCTTC.

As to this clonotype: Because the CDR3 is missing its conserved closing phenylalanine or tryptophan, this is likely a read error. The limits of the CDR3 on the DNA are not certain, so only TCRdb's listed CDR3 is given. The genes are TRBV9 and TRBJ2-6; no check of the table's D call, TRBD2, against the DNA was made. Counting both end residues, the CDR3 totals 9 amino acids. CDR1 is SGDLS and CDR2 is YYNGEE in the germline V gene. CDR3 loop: CASSAGLDT.

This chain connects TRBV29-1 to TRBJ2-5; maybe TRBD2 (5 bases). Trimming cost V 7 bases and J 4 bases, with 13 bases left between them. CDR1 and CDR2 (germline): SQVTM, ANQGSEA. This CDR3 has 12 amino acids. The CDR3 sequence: CSGRAYGETQYF. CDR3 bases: TGCAGCGGGCGGGCCTACGGAGAGACCCAGTACTTC.

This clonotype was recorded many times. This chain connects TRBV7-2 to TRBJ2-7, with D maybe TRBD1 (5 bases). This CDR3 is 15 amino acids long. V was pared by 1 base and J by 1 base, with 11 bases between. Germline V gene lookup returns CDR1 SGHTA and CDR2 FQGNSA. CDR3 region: CASSLGVRVSYEQYF. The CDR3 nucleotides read TGTGCCAGCAGCTTAGGGGTCAGGGTGTCCTACGAGCAGTACTTC.

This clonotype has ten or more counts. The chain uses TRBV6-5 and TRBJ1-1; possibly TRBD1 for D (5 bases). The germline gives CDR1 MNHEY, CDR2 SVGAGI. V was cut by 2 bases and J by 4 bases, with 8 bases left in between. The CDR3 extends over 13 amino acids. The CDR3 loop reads CASSYTGGTEAFF. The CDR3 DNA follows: TGTGCCAGCAGTTACACCGGGGGCACTGAAGCTTTCTTT.

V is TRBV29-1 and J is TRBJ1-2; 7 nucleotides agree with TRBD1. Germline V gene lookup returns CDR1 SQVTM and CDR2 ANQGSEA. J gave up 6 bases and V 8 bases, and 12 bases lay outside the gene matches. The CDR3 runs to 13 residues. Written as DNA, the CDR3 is TGCAGCAGTTTTACCGGGACAGAGGATGGCTACACCTTC. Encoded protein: CSSFTGTEDGYTF.

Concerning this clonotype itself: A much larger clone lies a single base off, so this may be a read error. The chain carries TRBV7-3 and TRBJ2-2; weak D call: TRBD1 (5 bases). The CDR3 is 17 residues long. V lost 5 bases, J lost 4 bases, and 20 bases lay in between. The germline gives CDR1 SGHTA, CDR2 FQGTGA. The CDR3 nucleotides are TGTGCCAGCAGCGTAAGGGAAGGGGTCGCAAGCACCGGGGAGCTGTTTTTT. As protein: CASSVREGVASTGELFF.

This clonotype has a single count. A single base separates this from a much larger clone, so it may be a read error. Here the CDR3 DNA reads TGCAGTGCTAGCCTCGGGGGGCACACTGAAGCTCTCTTT. It specifies CSASLGGHTEALF. The gene calls are TRBV20-1 and TRBJ1-1; D may be TRBD1 (6 bases). The CDR3 loop spans 13 amino acids. Germline assignment: CDR1 DFQATT and CDR2 SNEGSKA (reference sequence).

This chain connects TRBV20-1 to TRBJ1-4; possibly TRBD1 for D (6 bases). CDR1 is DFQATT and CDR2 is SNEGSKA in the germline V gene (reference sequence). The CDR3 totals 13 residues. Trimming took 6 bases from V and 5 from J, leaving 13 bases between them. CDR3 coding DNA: TGCAGTGCGACACAGGGACGGAATGAAAAACTGTTTTTT. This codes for CSATQGRNEKLFF.

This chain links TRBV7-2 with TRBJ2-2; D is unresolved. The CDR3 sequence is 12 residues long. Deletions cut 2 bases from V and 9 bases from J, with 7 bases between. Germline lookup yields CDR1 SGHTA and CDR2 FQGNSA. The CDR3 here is CASSLTIRELFF. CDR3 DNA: TGTGCCAGCAGCTTAACGATCCGGGAGCTGTTTTTT.

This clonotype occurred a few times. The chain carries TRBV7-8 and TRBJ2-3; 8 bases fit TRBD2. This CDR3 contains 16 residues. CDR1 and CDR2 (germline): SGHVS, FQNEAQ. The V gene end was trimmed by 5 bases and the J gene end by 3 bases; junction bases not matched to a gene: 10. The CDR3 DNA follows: TGTGCCAGCAGCCCTCTCCGCGGGAGGATGACAGATACGCAGTATTTT. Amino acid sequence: CASSPLRGRMTDTQYF.

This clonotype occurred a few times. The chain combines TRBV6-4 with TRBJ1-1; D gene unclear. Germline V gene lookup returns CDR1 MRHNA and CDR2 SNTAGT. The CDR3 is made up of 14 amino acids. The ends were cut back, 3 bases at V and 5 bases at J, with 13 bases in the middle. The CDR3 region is CASSDLSRGTEAFF. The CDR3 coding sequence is TGTGCCAGCAGTGATTTAAGTAGAGGGACTGAAGCTTTCTTT.

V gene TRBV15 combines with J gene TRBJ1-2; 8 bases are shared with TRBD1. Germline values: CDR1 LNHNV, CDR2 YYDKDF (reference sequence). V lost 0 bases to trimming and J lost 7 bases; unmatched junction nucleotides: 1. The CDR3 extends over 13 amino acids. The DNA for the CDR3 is TGTGCCACCAGCAGAGATCAGGGGGCTGGCTACACCTTC. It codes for CATSRDQGAGYTF.

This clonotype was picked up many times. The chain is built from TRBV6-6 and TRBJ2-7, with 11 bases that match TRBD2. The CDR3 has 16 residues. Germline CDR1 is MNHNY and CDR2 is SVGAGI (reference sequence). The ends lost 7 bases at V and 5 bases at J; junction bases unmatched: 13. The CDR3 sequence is CASTRLAGRLGDEQYF. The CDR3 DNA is TGTGCCAGCACTAGACTAGCGGGACGCCTTGGTGACGAGCAGTACTTC.

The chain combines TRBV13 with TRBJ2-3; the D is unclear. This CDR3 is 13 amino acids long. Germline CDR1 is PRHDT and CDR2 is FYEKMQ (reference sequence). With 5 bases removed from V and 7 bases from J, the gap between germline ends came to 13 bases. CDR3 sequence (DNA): TGTGCCAGCAGCGTCTCCCGCACGAATACGCAGTATTTT. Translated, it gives CASSVSRTNTQYF.

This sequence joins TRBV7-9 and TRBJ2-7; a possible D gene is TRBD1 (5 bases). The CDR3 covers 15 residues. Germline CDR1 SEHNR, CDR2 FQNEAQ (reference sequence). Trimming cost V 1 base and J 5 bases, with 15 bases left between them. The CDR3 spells CASSLGPSGANEQYF. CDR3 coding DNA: TGTGCCAGCAGCTTAGGACCCTCTGGGGCCAACGAGCAGTACTTC. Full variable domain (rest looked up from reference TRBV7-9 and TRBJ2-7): DTGVSQNPRHKITKRGQNVTFRCDPISEHNRLYWYRQTLGQGPEFLTYFQNEAQLEKSRLLSDRFSAERPKGSFSTLEIQRTEQGDSAMYLCASSLGPSGANEQYFGPGTRLTVT.

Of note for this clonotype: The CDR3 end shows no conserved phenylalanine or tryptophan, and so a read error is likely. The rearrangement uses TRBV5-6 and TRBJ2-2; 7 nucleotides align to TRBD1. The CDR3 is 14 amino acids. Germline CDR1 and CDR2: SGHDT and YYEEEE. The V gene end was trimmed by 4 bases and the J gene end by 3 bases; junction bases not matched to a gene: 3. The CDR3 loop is CASSSGTDTGELFS. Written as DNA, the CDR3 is TGTGCCAGCAGCAGTGGGACAGACACCGGGGAGCTGTTTTCT.

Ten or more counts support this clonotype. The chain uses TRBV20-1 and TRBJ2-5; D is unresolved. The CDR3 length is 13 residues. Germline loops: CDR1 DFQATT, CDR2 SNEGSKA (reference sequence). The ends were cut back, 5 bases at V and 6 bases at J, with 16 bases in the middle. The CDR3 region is CSASLGGAQTQYF. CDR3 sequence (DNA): TGCAGTGCTTCCTTGGGCGGCGCCCAGACCCAGTACTTC.

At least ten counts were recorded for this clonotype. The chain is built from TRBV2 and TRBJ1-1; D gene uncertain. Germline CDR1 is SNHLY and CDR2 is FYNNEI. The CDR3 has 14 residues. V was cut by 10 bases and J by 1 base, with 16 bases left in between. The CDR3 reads CANPKAGKNTEAFF. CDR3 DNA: TGTGCCAACCCGAAGGCGGGAAAGAACACTGAAGCTTTCTTT.

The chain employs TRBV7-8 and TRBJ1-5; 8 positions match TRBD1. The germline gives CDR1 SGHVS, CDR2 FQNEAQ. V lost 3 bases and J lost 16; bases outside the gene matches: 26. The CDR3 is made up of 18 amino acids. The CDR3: CASSFAGGEDTNNQPRHF. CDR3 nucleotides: TGTGCCAGCAGCTTTGCAGGGGGCGAGGACACAAACAATCAGCCCCGTCATTTT.

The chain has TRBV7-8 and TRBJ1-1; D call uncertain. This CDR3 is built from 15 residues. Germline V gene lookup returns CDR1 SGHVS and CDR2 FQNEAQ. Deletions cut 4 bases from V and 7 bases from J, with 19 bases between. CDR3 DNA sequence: TGTGCCAGCAGCTCCGCACCGCCAACGGGAGGTGAAGCTTTCTTT. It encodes CASSSAPPTGGEAFF.

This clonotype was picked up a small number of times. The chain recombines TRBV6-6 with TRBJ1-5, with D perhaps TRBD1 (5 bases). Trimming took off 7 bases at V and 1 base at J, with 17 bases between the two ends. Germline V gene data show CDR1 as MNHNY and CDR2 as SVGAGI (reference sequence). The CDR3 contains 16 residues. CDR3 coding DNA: TGTGCCAGCAAACTAGGGACGGGTGGAAGCAATCAGCCCCAGCATTTT. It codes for CASKLGTGGSNQPQHF.

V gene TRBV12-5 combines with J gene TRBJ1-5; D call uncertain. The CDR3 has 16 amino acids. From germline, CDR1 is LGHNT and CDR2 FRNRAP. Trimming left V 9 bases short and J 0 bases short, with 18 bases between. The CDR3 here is CARSSGSFGSNQPQHF. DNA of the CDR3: TGTGCTAGATCCTCCGGTTCTTTCGGTAGCAATCAGCCCCAGCATTTT.

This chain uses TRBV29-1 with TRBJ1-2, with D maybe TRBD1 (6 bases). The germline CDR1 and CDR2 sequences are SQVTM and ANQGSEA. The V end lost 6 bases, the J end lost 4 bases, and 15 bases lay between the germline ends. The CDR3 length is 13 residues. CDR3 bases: TGCAGCGTAGTGACAGGAGAGACCTATGGCTACACCTTC. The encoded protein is CSVVTGETYGYTF.

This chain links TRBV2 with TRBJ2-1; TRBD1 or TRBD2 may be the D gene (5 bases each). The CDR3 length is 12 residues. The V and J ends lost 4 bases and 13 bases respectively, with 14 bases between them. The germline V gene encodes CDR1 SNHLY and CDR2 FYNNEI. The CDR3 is CASSGGAQIQFF. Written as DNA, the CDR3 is TGTGCCAGCAGTGGAGGGGCGCAGATACAGTTCTTC. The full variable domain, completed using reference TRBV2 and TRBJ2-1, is EPEVTQTPSHQVTQMGQEVILRCVPISNHLYFYWYRQILGQKVEFLVSFYNNEISEKSEIFDDQFSVERPDGSNFTLKIRSTKLEDSAMYFCASSGGAQIQFFGPGTRLTVL.

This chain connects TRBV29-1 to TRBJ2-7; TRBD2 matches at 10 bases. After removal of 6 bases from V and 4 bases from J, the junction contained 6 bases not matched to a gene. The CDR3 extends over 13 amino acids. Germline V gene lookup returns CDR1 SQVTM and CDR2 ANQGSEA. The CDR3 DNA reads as TGCAGCGTATCTAGCGGGAGCGCATACGAGCAGTACTTC. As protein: CSVSSGSAYEQYF.

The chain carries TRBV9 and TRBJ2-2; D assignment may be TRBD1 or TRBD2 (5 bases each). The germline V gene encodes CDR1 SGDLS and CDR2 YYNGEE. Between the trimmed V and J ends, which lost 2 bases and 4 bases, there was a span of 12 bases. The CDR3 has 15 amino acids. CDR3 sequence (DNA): TGTGCCAGCAGCGTGGGGACCACGGGCACCGGGGAGCTGTTTTTT. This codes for CASSVGTTGTGELFF. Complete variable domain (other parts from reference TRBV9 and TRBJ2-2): DSGVTQTPKHLITATGQRVTLRCSPRSGDLSVYWYQQSLDQGLQFLIQYYNGEERAKGNILERFSAQQFPDLHSELNLSSLELGDSALYFCASSVGTTGTGELFFGEGSRLTVL.

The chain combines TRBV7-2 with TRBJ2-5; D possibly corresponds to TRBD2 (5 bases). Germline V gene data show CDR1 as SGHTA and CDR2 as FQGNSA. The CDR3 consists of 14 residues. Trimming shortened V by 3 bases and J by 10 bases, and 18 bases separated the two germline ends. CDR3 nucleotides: TGTGCCAGCAGCTTCGAGTTGGCCGGGAACGGCCAGTACTTC. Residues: CASSFELAGNGQYF.

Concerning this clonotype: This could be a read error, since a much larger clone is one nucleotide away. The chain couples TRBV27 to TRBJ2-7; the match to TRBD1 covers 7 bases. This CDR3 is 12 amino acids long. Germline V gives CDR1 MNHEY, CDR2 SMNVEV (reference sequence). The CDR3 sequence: CASSNNRGEQCF. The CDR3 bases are TGTGCCAGCAGTAACAACAGGGGCGAGCAGTGCTTC.